The rows below give T cell receptor beta chains drawn from one sample of a study of cytomegalovirus exposure and HLA in healthy donors. Data came from immunoSEQ multiplex PCR; TCRdb stores just in-frame clones and leaves some out. The table includes roughly 190,000 clones, approximately 84% detected once. The sequenced material came from PBMCs. These receptor sequences come from a female donor in good health and CMV-seronegative. Each CDR3 is given with its conserved first and last residue.

v_gene: TRBV7-6
j_gene: TRBJ2-3
CDR3aa: CASSAGAAPTDTQYF

v_gene: TRBV2
j_gene: TRBJ1-1
CDR3aa: CASRTDRNTEAFF

v_gene: TRBV2
j_gene: TRBJ1-2
CDR3aa: CASSWLRQGAGDGYTF

v_gene: TRBV10-3
j_gene: TRBJ2-7
CDR3aa: CAISSGSGPVGTYEQYF

v_gene: TRBV19
j_gene: TRBJ1-2
CDR3aa: CASSSFPGRGYTF

v_gene: TRBV18
j_gene: TRBJ1-5
CDR3aa: CASSPPGGSDQPQHF

v_gene: TRBV10-3
j_gene: TRBJ1-1
CDR3aa: CAISESRGGANTEAFF

v_gene: TRBV28
j_gene: TRBJ1-5
CDR3aa: CASSLGRGQVSSNQPQHF

v_gene: TRBV6-6
j_gene: TRBJ1-1
CDR3aa: CASTTVRAEAFF

v_gene: TRBV28
j_gene: TRBJ2-1
CDR3aa: CASSFLARYEQFF

v_gene: TRBV18
j_gene: TRBJ2-3
CDR3aa: CASSPTSATDTQYF

v_gene: TRBV6-6
j_gene: TRBJ2-3
CDR3aa: CASRRVTDTQYF

v_gene: TRBV7-2
j_gene: TRBJ2-7
CDR3aa: CASNHDRGQNEQYF

v_gene: TRBV29-1
j_gene: TRBJ2-7
CDR3aa: CSVEAGTTYEQYF

v_gene: TRBV4-2
j_gene: TRBJ2-1
CDR3aa: CASSLVAGTSGRDSYNEQFF

v_gene: TRBV7-9
j_gene: TRBJ2-5
CDR3aa: CASSPGLAEETQYF

v_gene: TRBV6-1
j_gene: TRBJ1-5
CDR3aa: CASSEGWGTVIGPQHF

v_gene: TRBV6-1
j_gene: TRBJ2-1
CDR3aa: CASSEAVTGIYNEQFF

v_gene: TRBV7-6
j_gene: TRBJ2-5
CDR3aa: CASSWDSQETQYF

v_gene: TRBV2
j_gene: TRBJ2-7
CDR3aa: CASSEPGQGNPYEQYF

v_gene: TRBV5-4
j_gene: TRBJ2-4
CDR3aa: CASSLEPAGTKNIQYF

v_gene: TRBV19
j_gene: TRBJ2-3
CDR3aa: CASSIFSGGLGDTQYF

v_gene: TRBV29-1
j_gene: TRBJ2-3
CDR3aa: CSVGSIGGTTDTQYF

v_gene: TRBV5-1
j_gene: TRBJ2-6
CDR3aa: CASSFIRDRDTSGANVLTF

v_gene: TRBV30
j_gene: TRBJ1-3
CDR3aa: CAWSAGDSGNTIYF

v_gene: TRBV9
j_gene: TRBJ2-7
CDR3aa: CASSAGSTSEQYF

v_gene: TRBV11-2
j_gene: TRBJ2-5
CDR3aa: CASSLDPYQETQYF

v_gene: TRBV4-2
j_gene: TRBJ2-7
CDR3aa: CASSPYFESSYEQYF

v_gene: TRBV5-6
j_gene: TRBJ1-1
CDR3aa: CASSFSPGWDTEAFF

v_gene: TRBV19
j_gene: TRBJ2-3
CDR3aa: CASSKGRTDTQYF

v_gene: TRBV6-6
j_gene: TRBJ2-3
CDR3aa: CASKLGLSTDTQYF

v_gene: TRBV11-1
j_gene: TRBJ2-3
CDR3aa: CASSLTASTDTQYF

v_gene: TRBV5-5
j_gene: TRBJ1-4
CDR3aa: CASSLEGSDEKLFF

v_gene: TRBV27
j_gene: TRBJ2-7
CDR3aa: CASSRWGTGSYEQYF

v_gene: TRBV12-5
j_gene: TRBJ1-3
CDR3aa: CASGLVVGAGGNTIYF

v_gene: TRBV5-1
j_gene: TRBJ2-1
CDR3aa: CASSLVDSSRSSYNEQFF

v_gene: TRBV11-3
j_gene: TRBJ2-1
CDR3aa: CASSVGDRHEQFF

v_gene: TRBV27
j_gene: TRBJ2-1
CDR3aa: CASSPNLGRISYNEQFF

v_gene: TRBV4-1
j_gene: TRBJ2-5
CDR3aa: CASSGGQETQYF

v_gene: TRBV6-6
j_gene: TRBJ1-1
CDR3aa: CASNNRVNTEAFF

v_gene: TRBV5-1
j_gene: TRBJ2-5
CDR3aa: CASRGSGSETQYF